Presented here are 4 T cell receptor beta chains from one specimen sequenced in a study of cytomegalovirus exposure and HLA in healthy donors. The PCR ran on 60 Vbeta and 13 Jbeta primers. TCRdb's table, derived via immunoSEQ multiplex PCR, lists solely in-frame clones and lacks some. The sample has 150,000 to 180,000 clones, 80% seen once; the top ten hold around 6%. The source material was PBMCs. Receptors originate from a woman between 40 and 55 years old in good health and CMV-seropositive.

The rearrangement uses TRBV7-9 and TRBJ2-5, with 8 bases matching TRBD2. This CDR3 is built from 15 residues. V dropped 5 bases and J dropped 2; count of bases not matched to a gene: 7. The germline V gene encodes CDR1 SEHNR and CDR2 FQNEAQ (reference sequence). This CDR3 is CASSPVAGIQETQYF. The CDR3 DNA sequence: TGTGCCAGCAGCCCGGTAGCGGGAATTCAAGAGACCCAGTACTTC.

The count of this clone is one. The chain is built from TRBV27 and TRBJ2-3; 7 bases line up with TRBD2. Germline V gene data show CDR1 as MNHEY and CDR2 as SMNVEV (reference sequence). The length of the CDR3 is 15 residues. V was pared by 2 bases and J by 2 bases, with 4 bases of the junction left unmatched. The CDR3 DNA follows: TGTGCCAGCAGTTTAATAGCGGGCTTCACAGATACGCAGTATTTT. Amino acid sequence: CASSLIAGFTDTQYF.

The gene calls are TRBV27 and TRBJ2-1; 10 nucleotides match TRBD2. Losses at the gene ends were 5 bases for V and 1 base for J; bases not matched to a gene: 14. Germline V gene lookup returns CDR1 MNHEY and CDR2 SMNVEV (reference sequence). The CDR3 is 19 residues long. The CDR3 loop is CASSTIRPSSGSSYNEQFF. The CDR3 DNA is TGTGCCAGCAGTACTATAAGACCCTCTAGCGGGAGTTCCTACAATGAGCAGTTCTTC.

This clone came up a few times. The CDR3 reads CASSPQGRLEQYF. The CDR3 DNA follows: TGTGCCAGCAGCCCCCAGGGGAGACTCGAGCAGTACTTC. The chain is built from TRBV7-3 and TRBJ2-7; possibly TRBD1 for D (6 bases). This CDR3 comprises 13 residues. From germline, CDR1 is SGHTA and CDR2 FQGTGA. V lost 5 bases, J lost 6 bases, and 14 bases lay in between.